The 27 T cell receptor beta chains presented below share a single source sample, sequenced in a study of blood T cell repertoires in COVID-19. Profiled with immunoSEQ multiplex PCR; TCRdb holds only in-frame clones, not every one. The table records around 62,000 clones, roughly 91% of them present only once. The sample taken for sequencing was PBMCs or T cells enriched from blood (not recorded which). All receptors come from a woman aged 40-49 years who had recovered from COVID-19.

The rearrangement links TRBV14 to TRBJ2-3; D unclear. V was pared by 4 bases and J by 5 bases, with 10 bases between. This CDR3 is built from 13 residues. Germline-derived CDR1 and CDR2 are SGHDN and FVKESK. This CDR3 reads CASSRWALDTQYF. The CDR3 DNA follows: TGTGCCAGCAGCCGTTGGGCACTAGATACGCAGTATTTT.

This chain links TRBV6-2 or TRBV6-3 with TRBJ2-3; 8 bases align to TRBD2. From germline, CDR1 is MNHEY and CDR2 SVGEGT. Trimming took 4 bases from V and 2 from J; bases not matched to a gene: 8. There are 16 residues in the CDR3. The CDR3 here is CASSWIQRGLTDTQYF. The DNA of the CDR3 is TGTGCCAGCAGTTGGATCCAGCGGGGGCTCACAGATACGCAGTATTTT.

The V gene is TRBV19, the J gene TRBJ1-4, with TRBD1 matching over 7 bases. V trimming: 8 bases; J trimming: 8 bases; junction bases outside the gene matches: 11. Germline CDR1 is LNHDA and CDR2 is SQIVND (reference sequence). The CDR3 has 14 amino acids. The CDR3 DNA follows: TGTGCCAGTGGAGAGACAGGGAGAGGGGAAAAACTGTTTTTT. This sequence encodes CASGETGRGEKLFF.

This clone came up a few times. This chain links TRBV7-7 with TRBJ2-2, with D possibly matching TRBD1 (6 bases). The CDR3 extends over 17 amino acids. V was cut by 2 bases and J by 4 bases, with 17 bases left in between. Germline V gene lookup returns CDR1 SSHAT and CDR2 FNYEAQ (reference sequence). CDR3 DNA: TGTGCCAGCAGCTTACGTTCAGGCAGGGGATCCACCGGGGAGCTGTTTTTT. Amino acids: CASSLRSGRGSTGELFF. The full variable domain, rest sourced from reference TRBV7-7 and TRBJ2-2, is GAGVSQSPRYKVTKRGQDVTLRCDPISSHATLYWYQQALGQGPEFLTYFNYEAQPDKSGLPSDRFSAERPEGSISTLTIQRTEQRDSAMYRCASSLRSGRGSTGELFFGEGSRLTVL.

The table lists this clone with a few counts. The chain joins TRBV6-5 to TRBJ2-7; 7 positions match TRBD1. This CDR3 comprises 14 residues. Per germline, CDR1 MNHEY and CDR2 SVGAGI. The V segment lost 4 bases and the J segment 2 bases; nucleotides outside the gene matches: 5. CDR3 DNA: TGTGCCAGCAGTTCGACAGGGTTCCCCTACGAGCAGTACTTC. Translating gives CASSSTGFPYEQYF.

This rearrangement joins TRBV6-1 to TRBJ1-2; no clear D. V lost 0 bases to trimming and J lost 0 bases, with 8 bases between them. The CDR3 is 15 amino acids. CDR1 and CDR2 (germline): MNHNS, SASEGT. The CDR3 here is CASSEASGANYGYTF. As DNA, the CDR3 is TGTGCCAGCAGTGAAGCGAGCGGGGCTAACTATGGCTACACCTTC.

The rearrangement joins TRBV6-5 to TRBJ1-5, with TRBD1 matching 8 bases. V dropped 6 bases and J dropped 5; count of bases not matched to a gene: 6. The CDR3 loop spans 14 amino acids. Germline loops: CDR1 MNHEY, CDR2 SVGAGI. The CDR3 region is CASSSGQGHQPQHF. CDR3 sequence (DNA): TGTGCCAGCAGCTCCGGACAGGGTCATCAGCCCCAGCATTTT.

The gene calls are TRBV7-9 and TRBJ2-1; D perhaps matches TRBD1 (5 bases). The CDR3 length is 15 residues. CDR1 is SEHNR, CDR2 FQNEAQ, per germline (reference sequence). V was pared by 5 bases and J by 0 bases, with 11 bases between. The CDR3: CASSLQGSSYNEQFF. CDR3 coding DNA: TGTGCCAGCAGCCTTCAGGGTTCCTCCTACAATGAGCAGTTCTTC.

DNA for the CDR3: TGTGCCAGCAGCCCGACAGGGAACTATGGCTACACCTTC. Protein product: CASSPTGNYGYTF. This rearrangement joins TRBV3-1 (or the pseudogene TRBV3-2) to TRBJ1-2, with 7 positions matching TRBD1. Germline V lookup: CDR1 LGHDT, CDR2 YNNKEL (reference sequence). V shed 4 bases and J 2 bases; nucleotides not matched to a gene: 1. The CDR3 sequence is 13 residues long.

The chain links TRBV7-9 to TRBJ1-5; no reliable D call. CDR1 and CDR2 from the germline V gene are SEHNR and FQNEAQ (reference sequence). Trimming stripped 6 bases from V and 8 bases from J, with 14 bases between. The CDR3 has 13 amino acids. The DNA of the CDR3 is TGTGCCAGCAGGTACAGTCTCCCGGAGCCCCAGCATTTT. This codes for CASRYSLPEPQHF.

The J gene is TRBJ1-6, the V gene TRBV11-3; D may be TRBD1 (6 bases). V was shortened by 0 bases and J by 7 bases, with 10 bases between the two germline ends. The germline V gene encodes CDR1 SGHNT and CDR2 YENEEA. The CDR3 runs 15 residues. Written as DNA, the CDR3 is TGTGCCAGCAGCTTAGAAGGACAGAAAAATTCACCCCTCCACTTT. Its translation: CASSLEGQKNSPLHF. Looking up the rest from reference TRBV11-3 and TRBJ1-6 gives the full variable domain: EAGVVQSPRYKIIEKKQPVAFWCNPISGHNTLYWYLQNLGQGPELLIRYENEEAVDDSQLPKDRFSAERLKGVDSTLKIQPAELGDSAVYLCASSLEGQKNSPLHFGNGTRLTVT.

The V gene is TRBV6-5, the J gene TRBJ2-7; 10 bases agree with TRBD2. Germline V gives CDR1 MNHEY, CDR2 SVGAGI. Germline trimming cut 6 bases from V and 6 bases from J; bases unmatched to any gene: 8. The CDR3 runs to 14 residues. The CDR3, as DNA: TGTGCCAGCAGCGAGCGGGGGGGCCGCGGCGAGCAGTACTTC. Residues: CASSERGGRGEQYF.

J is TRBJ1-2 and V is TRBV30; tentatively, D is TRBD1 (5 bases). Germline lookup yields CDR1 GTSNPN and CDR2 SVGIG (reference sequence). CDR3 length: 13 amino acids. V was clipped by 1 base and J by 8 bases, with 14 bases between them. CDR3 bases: TGTGCCTGGAGTGGGACATTCCCAGGGGGCTACACCTTC. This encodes CAWSGTFPGGYTF.

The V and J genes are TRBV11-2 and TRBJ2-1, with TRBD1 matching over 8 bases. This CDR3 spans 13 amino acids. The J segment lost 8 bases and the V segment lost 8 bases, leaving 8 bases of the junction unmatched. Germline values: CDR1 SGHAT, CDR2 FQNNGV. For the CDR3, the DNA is TGTGCCAGCGACAATCAGGGGGCCTATGAGCAGTTCTTC. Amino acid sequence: CASDNQGAYEQFF. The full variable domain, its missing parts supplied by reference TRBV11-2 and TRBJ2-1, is EAGVAQSPRYKIIEKRQSVAFWCNPISGHATLYWYQQILGQGPKLLIQFQNNGVVDDSQLPKDRFSAERLKGVDSTLKIQPAKLEDSAVYLCASDNQGAYEQFFGPGTRLTVL.

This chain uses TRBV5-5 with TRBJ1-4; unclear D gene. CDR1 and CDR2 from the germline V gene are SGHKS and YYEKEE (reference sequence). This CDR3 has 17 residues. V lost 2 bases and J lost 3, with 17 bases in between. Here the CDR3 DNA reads TGTGCCAGCAGCTTAAGGTCAGGAGGTGGGGCTAATGAAAAACTGTTTTTT. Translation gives CASSLRSGGGANEKLFF.

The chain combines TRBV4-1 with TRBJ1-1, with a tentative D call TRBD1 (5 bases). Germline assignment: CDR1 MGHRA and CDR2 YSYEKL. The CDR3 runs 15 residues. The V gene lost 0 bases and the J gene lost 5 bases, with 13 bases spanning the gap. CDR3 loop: CASSQEGQGMTEAFF. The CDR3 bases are TGCGCCAGCAGCCAAGAGGGCCAGGGTATGACTGAAGCTTTCTTT.

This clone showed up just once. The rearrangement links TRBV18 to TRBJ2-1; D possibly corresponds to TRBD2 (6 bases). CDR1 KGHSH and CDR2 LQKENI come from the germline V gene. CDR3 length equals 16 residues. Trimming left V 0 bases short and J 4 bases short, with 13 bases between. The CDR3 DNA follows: TGTGCCAGCTCACCACCTGTCGGGGGATCGTACAATGAGCAGTTCTTC. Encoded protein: CASSPPVGGSYNEQFF.

Written as DNA, the CDR3 is TGTGCCAGCAGTGAGGGACTAGCGGGGTTATACGAGCAGTACTTC. It translates to CASSEGLAGLYEQYF. The rearrangement links TRBV25-1 to TRBJ2-7; 13 bases align to TRBD2. The germline V gene has CDR1 MGHDK and CDR2 SYGVNS. The CDR3 is 15 amino acids. The trim removed 3 bases at V and 4 bases at J, leaving 3 bases unmatched.

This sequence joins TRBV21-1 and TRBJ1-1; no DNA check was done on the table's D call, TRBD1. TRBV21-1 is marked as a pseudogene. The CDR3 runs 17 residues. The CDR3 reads CASSKEGQRTMEKEAFF. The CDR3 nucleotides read TGTGCCAGCAGCAAAGAGGGACAGCGGACCATGGAAAAAGAAGCTTTCTTT.

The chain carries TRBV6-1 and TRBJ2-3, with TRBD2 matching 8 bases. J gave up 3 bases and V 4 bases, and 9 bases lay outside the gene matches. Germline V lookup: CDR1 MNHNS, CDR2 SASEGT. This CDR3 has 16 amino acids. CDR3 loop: CASSGYGGARTDTQYF. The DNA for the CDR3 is TGTGCCAGCAGTGGCTACGGGGGGGCAAGGACAGATACGCAGTATTTT.

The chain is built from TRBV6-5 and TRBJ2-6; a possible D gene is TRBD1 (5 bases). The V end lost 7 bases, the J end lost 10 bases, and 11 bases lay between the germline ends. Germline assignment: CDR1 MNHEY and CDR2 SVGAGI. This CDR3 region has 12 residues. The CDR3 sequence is CASTAGSNVLTF. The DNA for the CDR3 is TGTGCCAGCACGGCAGGGTCAAACGTCCTGACTTTC.

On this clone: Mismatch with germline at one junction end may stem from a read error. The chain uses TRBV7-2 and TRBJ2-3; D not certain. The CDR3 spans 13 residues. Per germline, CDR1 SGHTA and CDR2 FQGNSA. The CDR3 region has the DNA TGTGCCGGCAGCCTGACTGGTACAGATACGCAGTATTTT. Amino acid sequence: CAGSLTGTDTQYF.

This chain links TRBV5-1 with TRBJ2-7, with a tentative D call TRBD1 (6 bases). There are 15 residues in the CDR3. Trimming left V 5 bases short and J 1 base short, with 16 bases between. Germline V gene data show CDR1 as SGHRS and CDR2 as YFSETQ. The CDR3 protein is CASRTTGSPSYEQYF. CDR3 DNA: TGCGCCAGCAGAACTACAGGGAGTCCTTCCTACGAGCAGTACTTC.

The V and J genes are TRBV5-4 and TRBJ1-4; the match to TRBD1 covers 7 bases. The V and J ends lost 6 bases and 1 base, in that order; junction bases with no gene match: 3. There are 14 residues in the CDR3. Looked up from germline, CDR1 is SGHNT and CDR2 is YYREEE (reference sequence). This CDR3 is CASTRTGTNEKLFF. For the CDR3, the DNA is TGTGCCAGCACCCGGACAGGAACTAATGAAAAACTGTTTTTT.

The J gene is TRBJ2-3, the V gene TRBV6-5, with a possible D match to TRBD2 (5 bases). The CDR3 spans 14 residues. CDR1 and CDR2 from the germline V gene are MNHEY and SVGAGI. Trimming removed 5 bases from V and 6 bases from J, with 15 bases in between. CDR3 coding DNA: TGTGCCAGCAGTCGGGATCCCAATCCCGATACGCAGTATTTT. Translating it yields CASSRDPNPDTQYF.

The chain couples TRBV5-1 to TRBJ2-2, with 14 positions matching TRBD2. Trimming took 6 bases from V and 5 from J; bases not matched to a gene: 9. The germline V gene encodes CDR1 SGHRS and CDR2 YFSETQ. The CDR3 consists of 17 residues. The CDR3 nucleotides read TGCGCCAGCACCCCTGGACTAGCGGGGGGACGAACCGGGGAGCTGTTTTTT. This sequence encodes CASTPGLAGGRTGELFF.

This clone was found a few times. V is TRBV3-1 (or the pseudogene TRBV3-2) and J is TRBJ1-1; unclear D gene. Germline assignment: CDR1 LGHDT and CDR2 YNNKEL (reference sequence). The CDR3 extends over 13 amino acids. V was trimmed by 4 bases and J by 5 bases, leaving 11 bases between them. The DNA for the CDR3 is TGTGCCAGCAGCCCGAGGGAAGAGACTGAAGCTTTCTTT. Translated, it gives CASSPREETEAFF.